The next 3 T cell receptor beta chains were all read from a single sample in a study of breast tumors, draining lymph nodes, adjacent tissues. Using its own MiXCR run on the multiplex PCR reads, TCRdb lists one record per CDR3 protein. The sample has about 200,000 distinct CDR3 sequences, about 32% seen once. The lymph nodes were axillary draining lymph nodes from breast cancer patients. The sequencing sample was made of axillary lymph node tissue. The receptors derive from a female donor with breast cancer. Some clones in this sample may be carry-over from other donors' samples.

This clonotype has at least ten counts. This chain links TRBV2 with TRBJ1-5; D ambiguous. This CDR3 is built from 13 residues. CDR1 is SNHLY and CDR2 is FYNNEI in the germline V gene. Deletions cut 1 base from V and 4 bases from J, with 5 bases between. The CDR3 spells CASSEGGNQPQHF. For the CDR3, the DNA is TGTGCCAGCAGTGAAGGTGGGAATCAGCCCCAGCATTTT.

The rearrangement uses TRBV2 and TRBJ2-3, with 10 bases aligning to TRBD2. The germline CDR1 and CDR2 sequences are SNHLY and FYNNEI. V shed 6 bases, J shed 6 bases, and the junction held 6 bases outside the gene matches. This CDR3 contains 14 residues. This CDR3 is CASSLAGARDTQYF. The CDR3 bases are TGTGCCAGCAGCCTAGCGGGAGCGAGGGATACGCAGTATTTT.

This clonotype was observed at least ten times. The rearrangement uses TRBV5-8 and TRBJ1-5, with a tentative D call TRBD1 (5 bases). The germline V gene encodes CDR1 SGHTS and CDR2 YDEGEE. The CDR3 extends over 13 amino acids. The germline V and J ends were trimmed by 4 bases and 2 bases, with 7 bases remaining between them. CDR3 bases: TGTGCCAGCAGCCGGGACGGCAATCAGCCCCAGCATTTT. It translates to CASSRDGNQPQHF.